These 11 T cell receptor beta chains originate from one sample sequenced in a study of blood T cell repertoires in COVID-19. This table comes from immunoSEQ multiplex PCR, and its TCRdb copy is limited to in-frame clones, with some not included. The sample records tens of thousands of clones, 80% to 90% being singletons. The sequenced sample consisted of peripheral blood. The source is a man aged 50 or older with active COVID-19.

The rearrangement links TRBV29-1 to TRBJ2-1, with D maybe TRBD1 (6 bases). Trimming removed 6 bases at V and 9 bases at J, with 21 bases between. This CDR3 has 14 amino acids. Germline CDR1 is SQVTM and CDR2 is ANQGSEA. The CDR3 loop reads CSVGQGYSRIEQFF. The CDR3 DNA reads as TGCAGCGTGGGCCAGGGGTACTCTAGGATTGAGCAGTTCTTC.

The V and J genes are TRBV7-2 and TRBJ2-5; 7 nucleotides align to TRBD1. V shed 3 bases and J 1 base; nucleotides not matched to a gene: 2. From germline, CDR1 is SGHTA and CDR2 FQGNSA. The CDR3 runs to 14 residues. CDR3 residues: CASSFHRGQETQYF. Written as DNA, the CDR3 is TGTGCCAGCAGCTTCCACAGGGGCCAAGAGACCCAGTACTTC.

The chain recombines TRBV5-1 with TRBJ2-5; 7 nucleotides line up with TRBD2. The trim removed 1 base at V and 1 base at J, leaving 1 base unmatched. The CDR3 loop spans 14 amino acids. Germline loops: CDR1 SGHRS, CDR2 YFSETQ. In nucleotides, the CDR3 is TGCGCCAGCAGCTTGACTAGCGTCCAAGAGACCCAGTACTTC. It translates to CASSLTSVQETQYF. Together with reference TRBV5-1 and TRBJ2-5, the CDR3 gives the full variable domain: KAGVTQTPRYLIKTRGQQVTLSCSPISGHRSVSWYQQTPGQGLQFLFEYFSETQRNKGNFPGRFSGRQFSNSRSEMNVSTLELGDSALYLCASSLTSVQETQYFGPGTRLLVL.

The J gene is TRBJ2-3, the V gene TRBV27; the match to TRBD2 covers 7 bases. This CDR3 region has 17 residues. With 3 bases clipped from V and 2 bases from J, the junction kept 11 bases outside the gene matches. Germline V gives CDR1 MNHEY, CDR2 SMNVEV (reference sequence). CDR3 nucleotides: TGTGCCAGCAGTTTCCGCCGGGACTACTCTTCCACAGATACGCAGTATTTT. Translation: CASSFRRDYSSTDTQYF.

CDR3 bases: TGTGCCAGCAGCAGGGGCCGACTGGGCGAGCAGTACTTC. Translation: CASSRGRLGEQYF. V is TRBV12-3 or TRBV12-4 and J is TRBJ2-7; a possible D gene is TRBD1 (6 bases). The length of the CDR3 is 13 residues. Trimming took off 6 bases at V and 6 bases at J, with 15 bases between the two ends.

For the CDR3, the DNA is TGTGCCAGCAGCTTATATGCCGCGAGGGCAGATACGCAGTATTTT. Encoded protein: CASSLYAARADTQYF. The V gene is TRBV7-2, the J gene TRBJ2-3; weak D call: TRBD2 (5 bases). This CDR3 spans 15 amino acids. V gave up 2 bases and J gave up 4 bases, with 13 bases separating them. Germline loops: CDR1 SGHTA, CDR2 FQGNSA.

The J gene is TRBJ2-5, the V gene TRBV7-2; D perhaps matches TRBD2 (5 bases). Germline V gives CDR1 SGHTA, CDR2 FQGNSA. Deletions cut 0 bases from V and 5 bases from J, with 10 bases between. This CDR3 has 14 residues. CDR3: CASSLAAGRETQYF. The CDR3 DNA reads as TGTGCCAGCAGCTTAGCGGCGGGCCGGGAGACCCAGTACTTC.

The chain combines TRBV6-1 with TRBJ1-2; D is possibly TRBD1 (6 bases). V shed 1 base and J shed 4 bases, with 19 bases lying between them. Germline loops: CDR1 MNHNS, CDR2 SASEGT. The CDR3 runs to 17 residues. CDR3 nucleotides: TGTGCCAGCAGTGAAGGGACAGTGGGGCACGCACTCTATGGCTACACCTTC. Encoded protein: CASSEGTVGHALYGYTF.

The rearrangement joins TRBV29-1 to TRBJ2-1; 7 bases are shared with TRBD1. The CDR3 extends over 13 amino acids. Trimming removed 8 bases from V and 4 bases from J; junction bases left unmatched: 8. Germline lookup yields CDR1 SQVTM and CDR2 ANQGSEA. The CDR3 region is CSFRQGFYNEQFF. The DNA of the CDR3 is TGCAGCTTCCGACAGGGCTTTTACAATGAGCAGTTCTTC.

Details on this clone: This sample includes further DNA sequences coding for the same CDR3. V is TRBV5-1 and J is TRBJ2-1; TRBD1 matches 10 bases. Germline CDR1 SGHRS, CDR2 YFSETQ. V gave up 0 bases and J gave up 7 bases; unmatched junction bases: 1. There are 14 residues in the CDR3. The CDR3 nucleotides are TGCGCCAGCAGCTTGGGGACAGGGGGGAATGAGCAGTTCTTC. Protein sequence: CASSLGTGGNEQFF.

The rearrangement joins TRBV5-4 to TRBJ2-3; no firm D call. The CDR3 consists of 13 residues. Looked up from germline, CDR1 is SGHNT and CDR2 is YYREEE (reference sequence). The V gene lost 7 bases and the J gene lost 1 base, with 10 bases spanning the gap. The CDR3 reads CASGTTGTDTQYF. The CDR3 nucleotides are TGTGCCAGCGGCACGACTGGCACAGATACGCAGTATTTT.